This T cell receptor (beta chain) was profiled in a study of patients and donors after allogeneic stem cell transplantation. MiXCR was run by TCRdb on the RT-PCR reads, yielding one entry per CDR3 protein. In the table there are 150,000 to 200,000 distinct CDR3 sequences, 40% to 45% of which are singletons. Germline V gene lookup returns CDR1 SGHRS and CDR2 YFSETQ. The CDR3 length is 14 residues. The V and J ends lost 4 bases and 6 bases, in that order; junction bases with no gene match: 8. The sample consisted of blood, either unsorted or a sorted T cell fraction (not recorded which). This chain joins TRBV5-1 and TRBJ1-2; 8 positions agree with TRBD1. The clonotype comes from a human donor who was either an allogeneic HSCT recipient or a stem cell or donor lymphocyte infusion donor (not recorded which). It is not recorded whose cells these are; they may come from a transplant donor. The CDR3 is CASSMDRAPNGYTF. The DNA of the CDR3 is TGCGCCAGCAGCATGGACAGGGCACCAAATGGCTACACCTTC.